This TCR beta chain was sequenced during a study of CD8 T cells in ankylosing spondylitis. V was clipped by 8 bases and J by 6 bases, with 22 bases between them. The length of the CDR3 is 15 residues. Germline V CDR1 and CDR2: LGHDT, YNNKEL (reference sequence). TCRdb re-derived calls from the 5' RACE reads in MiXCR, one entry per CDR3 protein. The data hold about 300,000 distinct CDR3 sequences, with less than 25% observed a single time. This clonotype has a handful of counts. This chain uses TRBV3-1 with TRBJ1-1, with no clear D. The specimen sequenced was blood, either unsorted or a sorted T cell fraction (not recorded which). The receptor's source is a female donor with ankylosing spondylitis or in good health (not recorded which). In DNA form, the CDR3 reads TGTGCCAGCTCCCTGACTCCAAGTACAAGGGCTGAAGCTTTCTTT. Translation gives CASSLTPSTRAEAFF.